These 16 T cell receptor beta chains originate from one sample sequenced in a study of radiation and T cells in renal cell carcinoma. Measured with immunoSEQ multiplex PCR; TCRdb has only the in-frame clones, and not every one. The data show some 58,000 clones, with around 80% seen just once and roughly 7% held by the top ten. Time point defined: blood 2 weeks post-SBRT. Treatment given: 15 Gy SBRT to primary tumor, nephrectomy 4 weeks later. The source material was blood, sampled from a patient whose treatment included radiotherapy and nephrectomy. These receptors were taken from a man aged 55 to 70 with renal cell carcinoma.

The rearrangement links TRBV6-1 to TRBJ1-3, with D unresolved. Germline CDR1 MNHNS, CDR2 SASEGT. V dropped 7 bases and J dropped 4 bases, with 8 bases sitting between them. There are 12 residues in the CDR3. Here the CDR3 DNA reads TGTGCCAGCACCTATCAAGGAAACACCATATATTTT. Its protein product is CASTYQGNTIYF.

This chain joins TRBV7-2 and TRBJ2-7; D is ambiguous. Germline CDR1 and CDR2: SGHTA and FQGNSA. Trimming took off 5 bases at V and 6 bases at J, with 8 bases between the two ends. The CDR3 runs 11 residues. The CDR3 DNA reads as TGTGCCAGCAGCCCGGGTTCCGAGCAGTACTTC. It specifies CASSPGSEQYF.

There are a few counts of this clone. The chain employs TRBV4-1 and TRBJ2-5; D is uncertain. CDR3 length: 18 amino acids. V was trimmed by 1 base and J by 0 bases, leaving 18 bases between them. Germline values: CDR1 MGHRA, CDR2 YSYEKL. The CDR3: CASSQGRLHSANQETQYF. Here the CDR3 DNA reads TGCGCCAGCAGCCAAGGTAGGCTGCACAGCGCCAACCAAGAGACCCAGTACTTC.

This chain joins TRBV9 and TRBJ1-3; D unresolved. CDR1 SGDLS and CDR2 YYNGEE come from the germline V gene. The V gene lost 3 bases and the J gene lost 0 bases, with 13 bases spanning the gap. The CDR3 loop spans 16 amino acids. CDR3 residues: CASSEATSFSGNTIYF. The DNA of the CDR3 is TGTGCCAGCAGCGAGGCGACTTCCTTCTCTGGAAACACCATATATTTT. The full variable domain, its missing parts supplied by reference TRBV9 and TRBJ1-3, is DSGVTQTPKHLITATGQRVTLRCSPRSGDLSVYWYQQSLDQGLQFLIQYYNGEERAKGNILERFSAQQFPDLHSELNLSSLELGDSALYFCASSEATSFSGNTIYFGEGSWLTVV.

The J gene is TRBJ1-1, the V gene TRBV5-1; no clear D. There are 12 residues in the CDR3. The ends were cut back, 0 bases at V and 3 bases at J, with 3 bases in the middle. Germline CDR1 is SGHRS and CDR2 is YFSETQ. Here the CDR3 DNA reads TGCGCCAGCAGCTTGGGGGACACTGAAGCTTTCTTT. It encodes CASSLGDTEAFF. The whole variable domain, filled in from reference TRBV5-1 and TRBJ1-1, reads KAGVTQTPRYLIKTRGQQVTLSCSPISGHRSVSWYQQTPGQGLQFLFEYFSETQRNKGNFPGRFSGRQFSNSRSEMNVSTLELGDSALYLCASSLGDTEAFFGQGTRLTVV.

The genes are TRBV11-2 and TRBJ2-5; TRBD1 might be the D (6 bases). The ends were cut back, 5 bases at V and 1 base at J, with 11 bases in the middle. The CDR3 is 14 amino acids. Germline CDR1 is SGHAT and CDR2 is FQNNGV. CDR3: CASSPYRAQETQYF. CDR3 bases: TGTGCCAGCAGCCCATACAGGGCCCAAGAGACCCAGTACTTC.

This clone was counted only a few times. V usage is TRBV7-9 and J usage is TRBJ2-6; TRBD1 matches 9 bases. V was clipped by 5 bases and J by 5 bases; unmatched bases: 16. This CDR3 region has 19 residues. CDR1 is SEHNR, CDR2 FQNEAQ, per germline (reference sequence). CDR3 in DNA: TGTGCCAGCAGCCAATCCGGGACAGGGTCTGTTCTCTGGGCCAACGTCCTGACTTTC. Amino acids: CASSQSGTGSVLWANVLTF.

The chain is built from TRBV2 and TRBJ2-5, with 7 bases fitting TRBD2. Germline loops: CDR1 SNHLY, CDR2 FYNNEI. J lost 7 bases, V lost 7 bases, and 9 bases had no gene match. CDR3 length: 13 amino acids. CDR3 residues: CASNGGGRGTQYF. The CDR3 DNA reads TGTGCCAGCAATGGGGGAGGGAGGGGGACCCAGTACTTC.

The chain is built from TRBV6-6 and TRBJ2-5; TRBD2 aligns across 11 bases. V shed 5 bases and J 5 bases; nucleotides not matched to a gene: 10. Germline V lookup: CDR1 MNHNY, CDR2 SVGAGI (reference sequence). The CDR3 runs 16 residues. This chain's CDR3 is CASSPDWTSGRETQYF. The CDR3 DNA sequence: TGTGCCAGCAGTCCCGATTGGACTAGCGGGCGGGAGACCCAGTACTTC.

This chain joins TRBV5-1 and TRBJ1-2; TRBD1 is a possible D gene (5 bases). Trimming cost V 3 bases and J 6 bases, with 18 bases left between them. The CDR3 is made up of 15 amino acids. Germline V gene sequence: CDR1 SGHRS, CDR2 YFSETQ. CDR3 DNA sequence: TGCGCCAGCAGCTCGGGCGGCAGGGCGGGAGATGGCTACACCTTC. Its protein is CASSSGGRAGDGYTF.

V gene TRBV2 combines with J gene TRBJ1-4, with TRBD1 as a possible D gene (6 bases). The germline CDR1 and CDR2 sequences are SNHLY and FYNNEI. This CDR3 has 13 amino acids. Trimming shortened V by 9 bases and J by 0 bases, and 8 bases separated the two germline ends. CDR3 DNA sequence: TGTGCCAGTACAGGGTCAACTAATGAAAAACTGTTTTTT. Protein product: CASTGSTNEKLFF.

The genes are TRBV7-3 and TRBJ1-5; no firm D call. Per germline, CDR1 SGHTA and CDR2 FQGTGA. The V end was cut by 2 bases, the J end by 9 bases, with 11 bases between. The length of the CDR3 is 13 residues. The CDR3 loop reads CASSLHADRPQHF. The CDR3 DNA sequence: TGTGCCAGCAGCTTACATGCGGATCGGCCCCAGCATTTT.

This clone was seen more than once but under ten times. J is TRBJ2-7 and V is TRBV5-4; D might be TRBD1 (6 bases). Trimming stripped 0 bases from V and 4 bases from J, with 11 bases between. The germline CDR1 and CDR2 sequences are SGHNT and YYREEE (reference sequence). The CDR3 consists of 14 residues. The CDR3 nucleotides are TGTGCCAGCAGCTTGGGGACAGCTAAATACGAGCAGTACTTC. This codes for CASSLGTAKYEQYF.

CDR3 region: CASSLSASGNTGELFF. CDR3 DNA sequence: TGCGCCAGCAGCTTGTCGGCTAGCGGAAACACCGGGGAGCTGTTTTTT. The V and J genes are TRBV5-1 and TRBJ2-2; 7 nucleotides line up with TRBD2. The J segment lost 2 bases and the V segment lost 1 base, leaving 5 bases of the junction unmatched. Germline V CDR1 and CDR2: SGHRS, YFSETQ. The CDR3 runs 16 residues.

This clone was detected only a few times. The rearrangement links TRBV28 to TRBJ2-1; TRBD2 matches at 13 bases. Germline V gene sequence: CDR1 MDHEN, CDR2 SYDVKM. J lost 7 bases, V lost 7 bases, and 13 bases had no gene match. This CDR3 has 17 amino acids. The chain's CDR3 is CASNTWGLAGKENEQFF. CDR3 nucleotide sequence: TGTGCCAGCAACACATGGGGACTAGCGGGAAAGGAAAATGAGCAGTTCTTC.

The V call is TRBV9, the J call TRBJ1-2; 7 bases map to TRBD1. The CDR3 is made up of 16 amino acids. The J segment lost 2 bases and the V segment lost 4 bases, leaving 11 bases of the junction unmatched. Looked up from germline, CDR1 is SGDLS and CDR2 is YYNGEE. The DNA of the CDR3 is TGTGCCAGCAGCCCATCTACAGGGGCGAACAACTATGGCTACACCTTC. This sequence encodes CASSPSTGANNYGYTF. The entire variable domain, with the rest obtained from reference TRBV9 and TRBJ1-2, is as follows: DSGVTQTPKHLITATGQRVTLRCSPRSGDLSVYWYQQSLDQGLQFLIQYYNGEERAKGNILERFSAQQFPDLHSELNLSSLELGDSALYFCASSPSTGANNYGYTFGSGTRLTVV.